This record covers a single T cell receptor beta chain. Here immunoSEQ multiplex PCR was the method, and the copy in TCRdb shows in-frame clones only, minus some. The profile shows about 120,000 clones, about nine tenths of them singletons. These data come from a study of control samples from healthy donors and cancer patients. V dropped 6 bases and J dropped 3 bases, with 9 bases sitting between them. Germline values: CDR1 MNHNY, CDR2 SVGAGI (reference sequence). The CDR3 is made up of 13 amino acids. This TCR derives from a man in his forties or fifties in good health. V gene TRBV6-6 combines with J gene TRBJ1-3; D remains unclear. The material sequenced was blood. The CDR3 DNA reads TGTGCCAGCAGAGCAGCCCTTGGAAACACCATATATTTT. Protein sequence: CASRAALGNTIYF.